The rows below give T cell receptor beta chains drawn from one sample of a study of T-cell memory formation after mild COVID-19. TCRdb reprocessed the 5' RACE reads via MiXCR and lists one record per CDR3 protein. The sample holds about 260,000 distinct CDR3 sequences, about 17% seen once. The sequenced material came from PBMCs or a T cell subset sorted from them (not recorded which). The origin of the receptors is a man aged 18-30 years who had mild COVID-19 (a few samples of this study predate the infection). Cell type and time point are not known. Both conserved end residues are part of each CDR3. A D gene is named only where the DNA matches it firmly. Not all rows give a size; the values are once, few, many and, for expanded clones, a class.

TRBJ1-1 TRBV6-2/TRBV6-3 NA NA TGTGCCAGCACCCGGGCGGATCGTAACACTGAAGCTTTCTTT CASTRADRNTEAFF
TRBJ2-2 TRBV12-3/TRBV12-4 TRBD1 few TGTGCCAGCAGAAGGGACAGAGAGACCGGGGAGCTGTTTTTT CASRRDRETGELFF
TRBJ1-3 TRBV5-1 NA NA TGCGCCAGCAGTCGGGACGGAGGGGGCTCTGGAAACACCATATATTTT CASSRDGGGSGNTIYF
TRBJ1-2 TRBV28 TRBD1 once TGTGCCAGCAGCCAAACGACAGGGCGACAGGCCGGCTACACCTTC CASSQTTGRQAGYTF
TRBJ2-1 TRBV27 TRBD1 few TGTGCCAGCACCCTGGACCGGACAGGGGTAGATGAGCAGTTCTTC CASTLDRTGVDEQFF
TRBJ1-5 TRBV6-2/TRBV6-3 NA NA TGTGCCAGCAGGCAGGGTATGCATCAGCCCCAGCATTTT CASRQGMHQPQHF
TRBJ1-1 TRBV7-6 NA NA TGTGCCAGCAGCGCCGGACCCAACACTGAAGCTTTCTTT CASSAGPNTEAFF
TRBJ2-3 TRBV7-6 TRBD1 few TGTGCCAGCAGCACCCTATACCGGACAGGAGGCACAGATACGCAGTATTTT CASSTLYRTGGTDTQYF
TRBJ2-4 TRBV20-1 NA few TGCAGTGCTAGACCCATGGACCCTAATCATCTAGCCAAAAACATTCAGTACTTC CSARPMDPNHLAKNIQYF
TRBJ2-7 TRBV7-6 TRBD1 many TGTGCCAGCAGCTCAAGGACAGGGGAGAAGTCCTACGAGCAGTACTTC CASSSRTGEKSYEQYF
TRBJ2-1 TRBV7-9 TRBD1 few TGTGCCAGCAGCCATTGGGGACAGGGAAAAGTGCATGAGCAGTTCTTC CASSHWGQGKVHEQFF
TRBJ1-6 TRBV4-1 TRBD1 NA TGCGCCAGCAGCACCCGGACAGGCTATAATTCACCCCTCCACTTT CASSTRTGYNSPLHF
TRBJ2-4 TRBV20-1 NA few TGCAGCCCCCGGGATCCGACAGAAGCCAAAAACATTCAGTACTTC CSPRDPTEAKNIQYF
TRBJ2-1 TRBV18 TRBD1 NA TGTGCCAGCTCACCAGCGGGACAGGTCCTCGGTGAGCAGTTCTTC CASSPAGQVLGEQFF
TRBJ2-1 TRBV6-2/TRBV6-3 NA NA TGTGCCAGCACCAGTAGCTCCTACAATGAGCAGTTCTTC CASTSSSYNEQFF
TRBJ2-5 TRBV28 NA NA TGTGCCAGCATTAGGTCAGGGGTAGGGGAGACCCAGTACTTC CASIRSGVGETQYF
TRBJ1-1 TRBV5-5 NA NA TGTGCCAGCAACCCCTGGGGGGCGAACACTGAAGCTTTCTTT CASNPWGANTEAFF
TRBJ2-3 TRBV7-2 TRBD1 few TGTGCCAGCAGGTACACAGGGGGCGCAGCAGATACGCAGTATTTT CASRYTGGAADTQYF
TRBJ2-3 TRBV11-1 NA NA TGTGCCAGCAGCGCCTACAGGGAGGATACGCAGTATTTT CASSAYREDTQYF
TRBJ1-4 TRBV7-9 TRBD1 few TGTGCCAGCAGCTTTTGGGGACAGGGCCAACATTATGAAAAACTGTTTTTT CASSFWGQGQHYEKLFF
TRBJ2-3 TRBV7-2 NA few TGTGCCAGCAGCTTAGGTGGCAGGGCGGTGGGAGATACGCAGTATTTT CASSLGGRAVGDTQYF
TRBJ1-1 TRBV5-1 NA many TGCGCCAGCATGGGGAACACTGAAGCTTTCTTT CASMGNTEAFF
TRBJ1-1 TRBV19 NA few TGTGCCAGTAGTATGTGGCAGGGGACTGAAGCTTTCTTT CASSMWQGTEAFF
TRBJ2-1 TRBV3-1 TRBD2 many TGTGCCAGCAGCCGTGGGGAGGGTTATGAGCAGTTCTTC CASSRGEGYEQFF
TRBJ1-1 TRBV12-3/TRBV12-4 NA NA TGTGCCAGCAGTTTCTTCACTGAAGCTTTCTTT CASSFFTEAFF
TRBJ1-5 TRBV28 NA NA TGTGCCAGCAGTTTAGCACAGGCGGATCAGCCCCAGCATTTT CASSLAQADQPQHF
TRBJ2-1 TRBV10-2 TRBD2 NA TGCGCCAGCAGTGTCCTAGCGGGGTCATACAATGAGCAGTTCTTC CASSVLAGSYNEQFF
TRBJ2-7 TRBV7-2 NA NA TGTGCCAGCAGCTTAGGGTCGGAGGAGACCCTCTACGAGCAGTACTTC CASSLGSEETLYEQYF
TRBJ2-3 TRBV29-1 NA many TGCAGCGTTCGGGGCCTTAGCACAGATACGCAGTATTTT CSVRGLSTDTQYF
TRBJ2-3 TRBV7-9 NA many TGTGCCAGCAGCTTTTGGACAGGCACAGATACGCAGTATTTT CASSFWTGTDTQYF
TRBJ2-1 TRBV7-9 NA many TGTGCCAGCAAACGGGTAGAGCAGTTCTTC CASKRVEQFF
TRBJ1-5 TRBV12-3/TRBV12-4 NA few TGTGCCAGCAGTCCGGGACTCCGTGGCAATCAGCCCCAGCATTTT CASSPGLRGNQPQHF
TRBJ1-2 TRBV5-1 NA NA TGCGCCAGCAGCTTGGGGAGGGCGGACTTTTATGGCTACACCTTC CASSLGRADFYGYTF
TRBJ2-1 TRBV20-1 TRBD2 many TGCAGTGCTAGGGGGGGCGAACTAGCGGCCCGTTACAATGAGCAGTTCTTC CSARGGELAARYNEQFF
TRBJ2-7 TRBV27 TRBD1 NA TGTGCCAGCAGTCCCACGCCCGGACAGGGACTCAGCTCCTACGAGCAGTACTTC CASSPTPGQGLSSYEQYF
TRBJ2-3 TRBV7-2 NA few TGTGCCAGCAGCTTATTTAGCACAGATACGCAGTATTTT CASSLFSTDTQYF
TRBJ2-7 TRBV11-2 NA many TGTGCCAGCAGCCCAGATTGGGCCTCCTACGAGCAGTACTTC CASSPDWASYEQYF
TRBJ2-7 TRBV10-3 NA NA TGTGCCATCAGTGAGTACTCAGGGAGCTCCTACGAGCAGTACTTC CAISEYSGSSYEQYF
TRBJ1-2 TRBV4-1 NA NA TGCGCCAGCAGCCAAGAGTCAGGGGCCAGATATGGCTACACCTTC CASSQESGARYGYTF
TRBJ1-5 TRBV7-2 NA few TGTGCCAGCAGCTTCCGGGCCTCTATCAATCAGCCCCAGCATTTT CASSFRASINQPQHF
TRBJ2-2 TRBV4-1 NA NA TGCGCCAGCAGCCAAGATGTGGGGGCCGGGGAGCTGTTTTTT CASSQDVGAGELFF
TRBJ2-2 TRBV29-1 NA few TGCAGCGCGACGTCCGGGGCCGAAACTGGGGAGCTGTTTTTT CSATSGAETGELFF